This TCR beta chain is drawn from a study of blood T cell repertoires in COVID-19 (dated by TCRdb to between 2020 and 2021). The study in broad terms: Samples covering the acute and convalescent phases of COVID-19 were provided by collaborators in the United States, Italy and Spain. Where available, HLA class I and class II types were taken from metadata supplied by the sample provider and were not determined by assay-based typing. Sample metadata almost always included a de-identified subject ID, COVID-19 status, age in years and sex. The material from the prospective study consisted of cDNA or gDNA derived from T cells, B-cell-depleted T cells, or PBMCs. The dataset comprised deeply sampled blood TCRbeta repertoires from subjects exposed to, actively infected with, or recovered from COVID-19. The samples were drawn from two sources: the first 160 participants of the ongoing ImmuneRACE study, and about 1,300 subjects contributed by 6 global collaborators. The repertoires were made available in a free public database intended to serve as a resource for research on the immune response to SARS-CoV-2. General study outcomes and caveats: How much clinical and demographic metadata was included differed by source and by participant, and the metadata was provided uncurated.

Enrolling through a virtual design, the prospective study's participants ranged in age from roughly 18 to 90 years and lived across 20 to 25 United States geographic areas. Cohort assignment in the prospective study relied on participant-reported clinical history from a screening survey and a study questionnaire. ImmuneRACE Cohort 3 recovered participants were defined by two consecutive negative NP/OP PCR tests, healthcare professional clearance, or symptom resolution. In the prospective study, mobile phlebotomists collected whole blood, serum and a nasopharyngeal or oropharyngeal swab from each participant. Participants in the prospective study had the option to provide additional blood draws and questionnaires over an approximately 2-month period. Prospective study blood samples were shipped either frozen or at room temperature before DNA extraction. The germline V gene gives CDR1 as MDHEN and CDR2 as SYDVKM. The CDR3 has 14 amino acids, counting the end cysteine and phenylalanine. The kept DNA is CDR3 alone, 42 bases in frame from the first base. Germline trimming amounts to 7 bases on V and 4 bases on J, with 9 as the count of junction bases outside the gene matches.

TCRbeta CDR3 regions were amplified from genomic DNA by means of the immunoSEQ Assay, a bias-controlled multiplex PCR. The authors processed their data as follows. The number of nucleated cells in each sample was estimated by amplification of reference gene primers within the assay. To quantify the absolute abundance of each unique TCRbeta CDR3 rearrangement, sequence reads were collapsed and filtered. For each sample, productive Simpson clonality was calculated by taking the square root of Simpson's diversity index across productive rearrangements. TCRdb re-hosts the immuneACCESS table, in-frame sequences only. Its copies lack some clones; in the studies checked, an unresolved V gene accounts for under half of them, and the cause for the rest is not known. V, J and clone size are those of that table, while D and trimming were read from the DNA. The sample has about 290,000 clones on record, around nine tenths of them singletons. The biggest ten clones account for approximately 1.5% of the sample.

A word on this clone: This clone's antigen is unknown. Nothing much larger sits one base from this clone, and base qualities are not available.

This sequence was found in a woman in her 40s who had recovered from COVID-19. The rearranged chain carries TRBV28 and TRBJ1-1; 7 central nucleotides agree with TRBD1. The sequenced material came from PBMCs or T cells enriched from blood (not recorded which). The CDR3 amino acid sequence is: CASTWYRTGTEAFF. Here is the DNA: TGTGCCAGCACCTGGTATCGGACAGGCACTGAAGCTTTCTTT.